The clone carrying this T cell receptor (beta chain) was detected only a few times. The antigen remains unidentified. Germline loops: CDR1 DFQATT, CDR2 SNEGSKA (reference sequence). The CDR3 runs to 11 residues. The data were taken from a study of persistence of HIV-infected CD4 T cells. Overall study context: A median of about 8 years of suppressive ART preceded sampling. General study findings and limits: CMV- and Gag-responding cells had lower TCRbeta richness than CD3/CD28-responding cells.

The libraries were made with immunoSEQ version 4 in survey mode. Template was genomic DNA at roughly 9.3 ng/uL, with up to roughly 1 ug used per sample. The table came from immunoSEQ multiplex PCR; TCRdb's copy has only in-frame clones and leaves some out. The sample holds under 35,000 clones; 60% to 75% are singletons and the top ten take approximately 1.4%. Cells were stimulated with overlapping HIV-1 Gag 15-mer peptides. Sorting of responding CD4+ T cells relied on upregulated CD40 ligand together with CD69. The clonotype comes from an adult man with HIV who was CMV-seropositive. The starting material was CD4+ T cells sorted from PBMCs after 18-hour stimulation, obtained from a patient who received antiretroviral therapy. This chain joins TRBV20-1 and TRBJ1-2; D is unresolved. CDR3 coding DNA: TGCACCGGCCCTATTAACTATGGCTACACCTTC. This sequence encodes CTGPINYGYTF.